The source of this T cell receptor beta chain is a study of control samples from healthy donors and cancer patients. This clone has just one count. The protocol was immunoSEQ multiplex PCR, while the TCRdb copy is restricted to in-frame clones and leaves out a portion. The table lists 75,000 to 90,000 clones, about nine tenths of them singletons. There are 15 residues in the CDR3. The sequence derives from a woman in her 50s with colorectal cancer. The chain joins TRBV21-1 to TRBJ2-7; the table gives TRBD2 as D, unverified against the DNA. TRBV21-1 is a pseudogene segment. Source material: PBMCs. CDR3 in DNA: TGTGCCAGCAGCAAAGCGAGGCCTGGTCCCTACGAGCAGTACGTC. Its protein product is CASSKARPGPYEQYV.